This T cell receptor (beta chain) derives from a study of T-cell reconstitution after alpha-beta-depleted transplantation in children. This clonotype appeared many times. CDR1 and CDR2 from the germline V gene are DFQATT and SNEGSKA (reference sequence). V was pared by 4 bases and J by 7 bases, with 7 bases of the junction left unmatched. The CDR3 totals 14 residues. Using unique molecular identifiers, the investigators prepared the TCRbeta library. TCRdb redid the calling of the PCR reads with MiXCR, one entry per CDR3 protein. The table lists a few hundred thousand distinct CDR3 sequences, 7.5% to 10% of them singletons.

The sequence came from a human donor who donated a stem cell graft to a child with SCID. The input for sequencing was PBMCs from the stem cell graft donor, taken from the stem cell graft. This chain connects TRBV20-1 to TRBJ2-2; 9 nucleotides align to TRBD1. The CDR3 reads CSAIEQGANGELFF. The CDR3 DNA sequence: TGCAGTGCTATAGAACAGGGGGCGAACGGGGAGCTGTTTTTT.